This T cell receptor beta chain was obtained from a study of blood T cells in healthy people across ages. Overall study findings and caveats: It was not possible, with unsorted PBMCs, to conclusively compare naive and antigen-experienced cells.

The germline CDR1 and CDR2 sequences are MDHEN and SYDVKM. The germline V and J ends were trimmed by 7 bases and 7 bases, with 23 bases remaining between them. CDR3 size: 15 residues. A J-beta primer mix and a sample-barcoded 5' primer were used in a second PCR of about 7 to 12 cycles. TCRdb fed the 5' RACE reads into MiXCR, producing one record per CDR3 protein. This sample yields about 670,000 distinct CDR3 sequences, of which roughly half are seen a single time; less than 15% belongs to the top ten. Concerning this clonotype: No antigen is known for it.

Sequenced sample: blood. V usage is TRBV28 and J usage is TRBJ2-7; D might be TRBD1 (5 bases). The sequence derives from a woman older than 75 in good health. The CDR3 spells CASTRDAGLPNEQYF. Here the CDR3 DNA reads TGTGCCAGCACCCGCGATGCAGGGCTACCCAATGAGCAGTACTTC.